This T cell receptor (beta chain) was sequenced in a study of blood T cell repertoires in COVID-19. Study-wide background: From T cells, B-cell-depleted T cells, or PBMCs came the material, which was cDNA or gDNA.

Sequencing used immunoSEQ multiplex PCR; TCRdb keeps in-frame clones, though not all of them. The table lists under 300,000 clones, 87% of them singletons, with roughly 6% in the top ten. V trimming: 5 bases; J trimming: 5 bases; junction bases outside the gene matches: 7. Looked up from germline, CDR1 is SEHNR and CDR2 is FQNEAQ (reference sequence). The CDR3 runs to 14 residues. V usage is TRBV7-9 and J usage is TRBJ2-7; 9 bases agree with TRBD1. Material for sequencing was PBMCs or T cells enriched from blood (not recorded which). The TCR sequence derives from a woman in her 30s with acute COVID-19. This CDR3 reads CASSAPGQGHEQYF. Here the CDR3 DNA reads TGTGCCAGCAGCGCACCGGGACAGGGTCACGAGCAGTACTTC.